The 25 T cell receptor beta chains below come from one sample, sequenced in a study of cytomegalovirus exposure and HLA in healthy donors. The PCR ran on 60 Vbeta and 13 Jbeta primers. Measured with immunoSEQ multiplex PCR; TCRdb has only the in-frame clones, and not every one. The sample consists of some 79,000 clones, 78% of them appearing once. The sample was PBMCs. The source of these receptors is a male donor in good health and CMV-seropositive.

The rearrangement links TRBV9 to TRBJ2-7; 7 bases agree with TRBD1. Germline V CDR1 and CDR2: SGDLS, YYNGEE. V shed 4 bases, J shed 2 bases, and the junction held 6 bases outside the gene matches. The CDR3 runs to 14 residues. The CDR3 protein is CASSTGTATYEQYF. As DNA, the CDR3 is TGTGCCAGCAGCACTGGGACAGCCACCTACGAGCAGTACTTC.

The CDR3 DNA follows: TGTGCCAGCAGCTCCGGACTAGCCTCCCTCTCCTACAATGAGCAGTTCTTC. Its protein product is CASSSGLASLSYNEQFF. This sequence joins TRBV5-4 and TRBJ2-1, with 8 bases fitting TRBD2. CDR1 is SGHNT and CDR2 is YYREEE in the germline V gene (reference sequence). V shed 3 bases, J shed 0 bases, and the junction held 8 bases outside the gene matches. This CDR3 spans 17 amino acids.

The chain combines TRBV10-3 with TRBJ2-2, with TRBD1 identical over 8 bases. CDR3 length: 15 residues. V was clipped by 6 bases and J by 8 bases; unmatched bases: 11. Germline V gene sequence: CDR1 ENHRY, CDR2 SYGVKD. As DNA, the CDR3 is TGTGCCATCAGATCCGGGACAGGCCTCGCAGGGGAGCTGTTTTTT. Translation gives CAIRSGTGLAGELFF.

The CDR3 region has the DNA TGTGCCAGCAGGCGGGACAGGTCTGAAGCTTTCTTT. Its translation is CASRRDRSEAFF. The chain couples TRBV5-5 to TRBJ1-1; 8 nucleotides match TRBD1. Germline V gene sequence: CDR1 SGHKS, CDR2 YYEKEE (reference sequence). V shed 5 bases and J 6 bases; nucleotides not matched to a gene: 3. The length of the CDR3 is 12 residues. Full variable domain (missing parts from reference TRBV5-5 and TRBJ1-1): DAGVTQSPTHLIKTRGQQVTLRCSPISGHKSVSWYQQVLGQGPQFIFQYYEKEERGRGNFPDRFSARQFPNYSSELNVNALLLGDSALYLCASRRDRSEAFFGQGTRLTVV.

CDR3 DNA sequence: TGTGCCAGCAGTTCAGACTTGGACAGGGGGCTGCCCCAGCATTTT. It encodes CASSSDLDRGLPQHF. This chain connects TRBV28 to TRBJ1-5; 11 nucleotides line up with TRBD1. Trimming took 4 bases from V and 9 from J; bases not matched to a gene: 8. CDR1 is MDHEN and CDR2 is SYDVKM in the germline V gene. The CDR3 loop spans 15 amino acids.

V is TRBV5-1 and J is TRBJ2-1, with 9 bases that match TRBD2. The CDR3 totals 20 residues. Germline-derived CDR1 and CDR2 are SGHRS and YFSETQ. V shed 0 bases and J 1 base; nucleotides not matched to a gene: 14. CDR3 residues: CASSLAGGLGTSISYNEQFF. The CDR3, as DNA: TGCGCCAGCAGCTTGGCCGGTGGATTAGGGACTAGCATTTCCTACAATGAGCAGTTCTTC.

This chain joins TRBV30 and TRBJ1-4; D is ambiguous. This CDR3 contains 13 residues. The germline V gene encodes CDR1 GTSNPN and CDR2 SVGIG (reference sequence). The germline V and J ends were trimmed by 2 bases and 6 bases, with 10 bases remaining between them. CDR3 sequence reads: CAWSPQAHEKLFF. CDR3 bases: TGTGCCTGGAGTCCCCAGGCTCATGAAAAACTGTTTTTT.

This chain links TRBV4-2 with TRBJ2-7, with TRBD1 matching 7 bases. Germline V gives CDR1 LGHNA, CDR2 YNFKEQ. The CDR3 sequence is 18 residues long. Trimming cost V 0 bases and J 0 bases; bases outside gene matches: 11. CDR3 amino acids: CASSQEGGRGRSSYEQYF. CDR3 nucleotide sequence: TGTGCCAGCAGCCAAGAAGGGGGAAGGGGGCGGAGCTCCTACGAGCAGTACTTC.

J is TRBJ2-7 and V is TRBV5-8; perhaps TRBD1 as D (6 bases). This CDR3 is 14 amino acids long. V was shortened by 4 bases and J by 3 bases, with 14 bases between the two germline ends. The V gene's germline CDR1 is SGHTS and CDR2 YDEGEE. The CDR3 nucleotides are TGTGCCAGCAGCCACCAGGGGATTATCTACGAGCAGTACTTC. Protein sequence: CASSHQGIIYEQYF.

This chain links TRBV7-9 with TRBJ2-2; tentative D call: TRBD2 (5 bases). V was trimmed by 2 bases and J by 2 bases, leaving 9 bases between them. Germline V CDR1 and CDR2: SEHNR, FQNEAQ (reference sequence). This CDR3 region has 15 residues. CDR3 bases: TGTGCCAGCAGCTTAAGCACGGGAAACACCGGGGAGCTGTTTTTT. This encodes CASSLSTGNTGELFF.

This clone was detected only once. The V call is TRBV4-1, the J call TRBJ2-1; perhaps TRBD1 as D (6 bases). V shed 1 base and J shed 9 bases, with 10 bases lying between them. There are 13 residues in the CDR3. Germline V gene lookup returns CDR1 MGHRA and CDR2 YSYEKL. The CDR3: CASSQVSQGEQFF. The CDR3 nucleotides read TGCGCCAGCAGCCAAGTATCACAGGGTGAGCAGTTCTTC.

V gene TRBV5-1 combines with J gene TRBJ2-1; 7 nucleotides line up with TRBD1. The CDR3 totals 13 residues. V was clipped by 6 bases and J by 7 bases; unmatched bases: 7. CDR1 is SGHRS, CDR2 YFSETQ, per germline. The chain's CDR3 is CASNLPGGNEQFF. The CDR3 DNA is TGCGCCAGCAACCTACCAGGGGGAAATGAGCAGTTCTTC.

V and J are TRBV25-1 and TRBJ2-7; weak D call: TRBD1 (6 bases). Germline CDR1 MGHDK, CDR2 SYGVNS. CDR3 size: 15 residues. Trimming stripped 3 bases from V and 3 bases from J, with 15 bases between. This chain's CDR3 is CASSDSGDKDYEQYF. The CDR3 nucleotides read TGTGCCAGCAGTGATTCCGGGGACAAAGACTACGAGCAGTACTTC.

This clone is judged medium-sized. V usage is TRBV5-4 and J usage is TRBJ2-7; D gene uncertain. Germline V gene lookup returns CDR1 SGHNT and CDR2 YYREEE (reference sequence). The CDR3 runs 12 residues. V shed 1 base and J shed 3 bases, with 5 bases lying between them. The CDR3 protein is CASSLTNYEQYF. CDR3 sequence (DNA): TGTGCCAGCAGCTTGACAAACTACGAGCAGTACTTC. Full variable domain (rest looked up from reference TRBV5-4 and TRBJ2-7): ETGVTQSPTHLIKTRGQQVTLRCSSQSGHNTVSWYQQALGQGPQFIFQYYREEENGRGNFPPRFSGLQFPNYSSELNVNALELDDSALYLCASSLTNYEQYFGPGTRLTVT.

The chain uses TRBV30 and TRBJ2-1; 7 positions agree with TRBD2. V shed 4 bases and J 8 bases; nucleotides not matched to a gene: 5. CDR3 size: 12 residues. Per the germline V gene, CDR1 is GTSNPN and CDR2 is SVGIG (reference sequence). The CDR3 sequence: CAWTGLGHEQFF. CDR3 DNA: TGTGCCTGGACCGGACTAGGACATGAGCAGTTCTTC.

V usage is TRBV9 and J usage is TRBJ1-3; TRBD1 is a possible D gene (6 bases). The germline CDR1 and CDR2 sequences are SGDLS and YYNGEE. The CDR3 totals 16 residues. The V end was cut by 3 bases, the J end by 0 bases, with 13 bases between. The CDR3 bases are TGTGCCAGCAGCGCTAGGGGGACCTTCTCTGGAAACACCATATATTTT. This sequence encodes CASSARGTFSGNTIYF.

This clone was recorded a few times. The genes are TRBV7-9 and TRBJ1-3, with unresolved D. Trimming stripped 0 bases from V and 0 bases from J, with 6 bases between. This CDR3 is built from 15 residues. CDR1 is SEHNR and CDR2 is FQNEAQ in the germline V gene (reference sequence). The CDR3: CASSLAAGSGNTIYF. In nucleotides, the CDR3 is TGTGCCAGCAGCTTAGCGGCGGGCTCTGGAAACACCATATATTTT.

This clone was counted a single time. The DNA for the CDR3 is TGTGCCAGCAGCTTTCTCCAACTAGCGGGTTACAATGAGCAGTTCTTC. Amino acid sequence: CASSFLQLAGYNEQFF. J is TRBJ2-1 and V is TRBV5-4; 9 nucleotides agree with TRBD2. The CDR3 contains 16 residues. Trimming at V came to 2 bases and at J to 4 bases, leaving 7 bases not matched to a gene. The germline V gene has CDR1 SGHNT and CDR2 YYREEE (reference sequence).

This chain uses TRBV6-1 with TRBJ2-6; D is possibly TRBD1 (5 bases). There are 15 residues in the CDR3. V was pared by 0 bases and J by 3 bases, with 6 bases between. CDR1 and CDR2 (germline): MNHNS, SASEGT. In nucleotides, the CDR3 is TGTGCCAGCAGTGAAGCAGGGGTTGGGGCCAACGTCCTGACTTTC. This gives the protein CASSEAGVGANVLTF.

This chain connects TRBV9 to TRBJ2-1; 10 positions match TRBD2. J lost 2 bases, V lost 3 bases, and 5 bases had no gene match. CDR1 is SGDLS and CDR2 is YYNGEE in the germline V gene. CDR3 length: 16 amino acids. The DNA of the CDR3 is TGTGCCAGCAGCGCACTAGCGGGGTTGGCCTACAATGAGCAGTTCTTC. Translated: CASSALAGLAYNEQFF. Complete variable domain (other parts from reference TRBV9 and TRBJ2-1): DSGVTQTPKHLITATGQRVTLRCSPRSGDLSVYWYQQSLDQGLQFLIQYYNGEERAKGNILERFSAQQFPDLHSELNLSSLELGDSALYFCASSALAGLAYNEQFFGPGTRLTVL.

A word on this clone: The sample holds other DNA sequences that translate to the same CDR3. The chain employs TRBV28 and TRBJ2-7; D perhaps matches TRBD1 (5 bases). The CDR3 covers 13 residues. The V and J ends lost 5 bases and 4 bases respectively, with 12 bases between them. Germline CDR1 is MDHEN and CDR2 is SYDVKM. The CDR3, as DNA: TGTGCCAGCAGTCGTCCGCAGGGTTACGAGCAGTACTTC. Translating gives CASSRPQGYEQYF.

The chain employs TRBV4-1 and TRBJ1-1; D is unresolved. Germline V CDR1 and CDR2: MGHRA, YSYEKL. Deletions cut 6 bases from V and 4 bases from J, with 12 bases between. The CDR3 is 13 residues long. CDR3 in DNA: TGCGCCAGCAGACCTCAGGCGAGCACTGAAGCTTTCTTT. As protein: CASRPQASTEAFF.

The rearrangement links TRBV2 to TRBJ1-1; weak D call: TRBD1 (6 bases). Germline loops: CDR1 SNHLY, CDR2 FYNNEI. V was trimmed by 6 bases and J by 5 bases, leaving 16 bases between them. This CDR3 comprises 14 residues. The CDR3 bases are TGTGCCAGCAGCCCTTGGGGCAGGGGAACTGAAGCTTTCTTT. Translated: CASSPWGRGTEAFF.

For the CDR3, the DNA is TGTGCCATCAGTGAAACCGGGACTAGCGGCAATGAGCAGTTCTTC. It codes for CAISETGTSGNEQFF. This chain joins TRBV10-3 and TRBJ2-1; 11 bases map to TRBD2. Germline trimming cut 3 bases from V and 6 bases from J; bases unmatched to any gene: 4. The CDR3 length is 15 residues. Germline CDR1 is ENHRY and CDR2 is SYGVKD.

This clone has only a few counts. The chain combines TRBV6-5 with TRBJ1-1; 8 bases match TRBD1. Germline CDR1 reads MNHEY; CDR2 reads SVGAGI. The V gene end was trimmed by 4 bases and the J gene end by 5 bases; junction bases not matched to a gene: 3. CDR3 length equals 13 residues. As DNA, the CDR3 is TGTGCCAGCAGTTTGACAGGGGTGACTGAAGCTTTCTTT. Amino acids: CASSLTGVTEAFF.